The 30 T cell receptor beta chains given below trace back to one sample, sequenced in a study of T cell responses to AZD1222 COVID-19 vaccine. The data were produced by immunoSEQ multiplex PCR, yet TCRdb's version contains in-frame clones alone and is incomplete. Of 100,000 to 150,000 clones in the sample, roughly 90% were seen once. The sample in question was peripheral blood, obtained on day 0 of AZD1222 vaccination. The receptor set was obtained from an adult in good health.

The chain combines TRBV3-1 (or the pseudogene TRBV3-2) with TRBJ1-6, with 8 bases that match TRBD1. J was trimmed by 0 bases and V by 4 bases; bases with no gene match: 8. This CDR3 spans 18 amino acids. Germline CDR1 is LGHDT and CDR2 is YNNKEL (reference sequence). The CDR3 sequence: CASSLNRGTSSYNSPLHF. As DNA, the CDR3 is TGTGCCAGCAGCCTGAACAGGGGGACTAGCTCCTATAATTCACCCCTCCACTTT.

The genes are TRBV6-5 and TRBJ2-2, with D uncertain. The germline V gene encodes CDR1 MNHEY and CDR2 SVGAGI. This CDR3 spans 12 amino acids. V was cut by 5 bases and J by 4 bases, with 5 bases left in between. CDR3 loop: CASSRGTGELFF. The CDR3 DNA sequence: TGTGCCAGCAGTCGCGGCACCGGGGAGCTGTTTTTT.

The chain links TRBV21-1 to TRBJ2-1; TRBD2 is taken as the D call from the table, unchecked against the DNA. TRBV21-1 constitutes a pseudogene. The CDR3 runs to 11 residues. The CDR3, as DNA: TGTGCCAGCAACGGGGTAGATGAGCAGTTCTTC. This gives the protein CASNGVDEQFF.

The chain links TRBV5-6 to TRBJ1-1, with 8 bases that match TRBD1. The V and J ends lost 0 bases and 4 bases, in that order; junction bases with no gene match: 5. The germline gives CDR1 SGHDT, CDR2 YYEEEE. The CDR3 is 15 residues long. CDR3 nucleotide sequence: TGTGCCAGCAGCTTGGCCGAAACAGGGGGCACTGAAGCTTTCTTT. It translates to CASSLAETGGTEAFF.

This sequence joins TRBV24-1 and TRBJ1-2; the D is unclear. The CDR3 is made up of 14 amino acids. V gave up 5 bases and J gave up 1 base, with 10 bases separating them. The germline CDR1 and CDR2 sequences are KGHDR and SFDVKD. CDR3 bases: TGTGCCACCAGTGGAGTCGGATATAACTATGGCTACACCTTC. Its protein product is CATSGVGYNYGYTF.

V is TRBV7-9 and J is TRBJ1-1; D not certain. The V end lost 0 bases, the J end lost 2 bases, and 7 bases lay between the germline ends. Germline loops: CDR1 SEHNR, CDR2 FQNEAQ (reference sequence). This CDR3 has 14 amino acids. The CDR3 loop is CASSLAGRNTEAFF. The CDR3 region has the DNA TGTGCCAGCAGCTTAGCCGGTCGAAACACTGAAGCTTTCTTT.

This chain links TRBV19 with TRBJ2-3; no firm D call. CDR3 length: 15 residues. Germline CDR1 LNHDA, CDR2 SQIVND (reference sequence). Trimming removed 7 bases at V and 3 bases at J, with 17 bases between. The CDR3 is CASNPGSSETDTQYF. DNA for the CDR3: TGTGCCAGTAATCCCGGGTCATCAGAGACAGATACGCAGTATTTT.

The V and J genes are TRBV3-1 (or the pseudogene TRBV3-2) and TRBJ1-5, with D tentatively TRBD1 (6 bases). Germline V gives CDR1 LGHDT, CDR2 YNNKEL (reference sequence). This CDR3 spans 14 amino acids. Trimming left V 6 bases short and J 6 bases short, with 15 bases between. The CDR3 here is CASRQTGRGQPQHF. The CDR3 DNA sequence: TGTGCCAGCAGACAGACAGGAAGGGGTCAGCCCCAGCATTTT.

The DNA of the CDR3 is TGCGCCAGCAGCCCCGGGCCCTCAGGTGGCTACACCTTC. It yields the protein CASSPGPSGGYTF. The chain is built from TRBV4-1 and TRBJ1-2; no clear D. The V gene's germline CDR1 is MGHRA and CDR2 YSYEKL. The ends were cut back, 4 bases at V and 7 bases at J, with 13 bases in the middle. The CDR3 length is 13 residues.

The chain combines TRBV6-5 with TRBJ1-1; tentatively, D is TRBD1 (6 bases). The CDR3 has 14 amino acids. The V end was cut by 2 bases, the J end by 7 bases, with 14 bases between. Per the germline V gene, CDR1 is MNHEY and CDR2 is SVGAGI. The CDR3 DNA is TGTGCCAGCAGTTACACAACAGGGCCGCTTGAAGCTTTCTTT. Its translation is CASSYTTGPLEAFF.

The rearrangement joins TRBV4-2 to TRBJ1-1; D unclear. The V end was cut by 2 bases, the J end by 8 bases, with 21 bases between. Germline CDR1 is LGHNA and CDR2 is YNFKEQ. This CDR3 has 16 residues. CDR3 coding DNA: TGTGCCAGCAGCCAAAATAATGAGGGCCGGGGATTAGAAGCTTTCTTT. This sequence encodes CASSQNNEGRGLEAFF.

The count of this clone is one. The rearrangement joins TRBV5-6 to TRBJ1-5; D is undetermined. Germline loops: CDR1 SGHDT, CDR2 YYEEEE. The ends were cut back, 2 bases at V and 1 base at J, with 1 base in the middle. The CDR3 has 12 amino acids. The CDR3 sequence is CASSFSNQPQHF. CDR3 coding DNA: TGTGCCAGCAGCTTCAGCAATCAGCCCCAGCATTTT.

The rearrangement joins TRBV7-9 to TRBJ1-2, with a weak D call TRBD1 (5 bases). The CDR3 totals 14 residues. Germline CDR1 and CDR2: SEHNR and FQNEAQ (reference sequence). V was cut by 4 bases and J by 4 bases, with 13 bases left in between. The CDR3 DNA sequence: TGTGCCAGCAGCTCAACCGGGGACGGCTATGGCTACACCTTC. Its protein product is CASSSTGDGYGYTF.

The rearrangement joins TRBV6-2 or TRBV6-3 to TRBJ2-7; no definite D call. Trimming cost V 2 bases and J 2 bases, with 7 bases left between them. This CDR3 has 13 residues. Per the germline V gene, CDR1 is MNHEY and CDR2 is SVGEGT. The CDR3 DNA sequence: TGTGCCAGCAGTTACCCGGAGACCTACGAGCAGTACTTC. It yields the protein CASSYPETYEQYF.

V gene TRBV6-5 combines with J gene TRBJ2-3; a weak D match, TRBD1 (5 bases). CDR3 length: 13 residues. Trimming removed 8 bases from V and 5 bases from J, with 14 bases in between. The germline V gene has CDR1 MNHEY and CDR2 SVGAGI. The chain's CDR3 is CASSARDRDTQYF. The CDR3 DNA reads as TGTGCCAGCTCGGCACGAGACAGAGATACGCAGTATTTT.

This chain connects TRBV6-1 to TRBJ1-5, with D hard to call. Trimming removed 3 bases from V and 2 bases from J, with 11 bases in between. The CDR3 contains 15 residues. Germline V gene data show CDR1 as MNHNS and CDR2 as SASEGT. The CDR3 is CASSERVYGNQPQHF. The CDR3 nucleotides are TGTGCCAGCAGTGAGCGGGTTTATGGCAATCAGCCCCAGCATTTT.

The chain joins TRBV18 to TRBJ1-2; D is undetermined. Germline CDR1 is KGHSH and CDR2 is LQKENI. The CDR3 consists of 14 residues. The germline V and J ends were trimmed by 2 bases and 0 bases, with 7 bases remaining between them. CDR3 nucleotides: TGTGCCAGCTCACCAAGGGATGCTAACTATGGCTACACCTTC. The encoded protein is CASSPRDANYGYTF.

The CDR3: CASSYYGSPTGNTIYF. The CDR3 DNA sequence: TGTGCCAGCAGTTACTACGGGTCTCCGACTGGAAACACCATATATTTT. The chain combines TRBV6-2 or TRBV6-3 with TRBJ1-3; D unclear. This CDR3 region has 16 residues. Germline V gene data show CDR1 as MNHEY and CDR2 as SVGEGT. V gave up 1 base and J gave up 2 bases, with 12 bases separating them.

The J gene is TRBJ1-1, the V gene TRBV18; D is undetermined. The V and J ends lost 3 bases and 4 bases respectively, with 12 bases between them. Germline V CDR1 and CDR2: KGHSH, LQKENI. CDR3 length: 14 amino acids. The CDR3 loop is CASSPNRRATEAFF. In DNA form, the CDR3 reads TGTGCCAGCTCACCTAACCGACGAGCCACTGAAGCTTTCTTT. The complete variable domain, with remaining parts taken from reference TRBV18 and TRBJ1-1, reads NAGVMQNPRHLVRRRGQEARLRCSPMKGHSHVYWYRQLPEEGLKFMVYLQKENIIDESGMPKERFSAEFPKEGPSILRIQQVVRGDSAAYFCASSPNRRATEAFFGQGTRLTVV.

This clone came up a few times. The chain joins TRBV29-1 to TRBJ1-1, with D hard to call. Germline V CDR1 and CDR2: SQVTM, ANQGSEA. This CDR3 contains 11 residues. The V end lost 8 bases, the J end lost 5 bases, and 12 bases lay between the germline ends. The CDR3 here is CSPHRVTEAFF. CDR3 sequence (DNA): TGCAGCCCCCATCGGGTGACTGAAGCTTTCTTT.

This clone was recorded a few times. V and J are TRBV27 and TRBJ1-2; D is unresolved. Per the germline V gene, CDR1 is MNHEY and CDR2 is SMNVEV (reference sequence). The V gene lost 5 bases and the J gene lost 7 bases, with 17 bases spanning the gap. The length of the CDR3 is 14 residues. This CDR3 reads CASSQRHARSGYTF. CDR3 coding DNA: TGTGCCAGCAGTCAGAGACATGCAAGGTCTGGCTACACCTTC.

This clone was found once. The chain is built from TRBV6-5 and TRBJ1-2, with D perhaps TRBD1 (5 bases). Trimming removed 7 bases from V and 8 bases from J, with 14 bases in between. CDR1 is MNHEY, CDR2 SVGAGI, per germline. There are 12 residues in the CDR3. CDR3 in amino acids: CASTNGEGGYTF. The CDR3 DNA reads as TGTGCCAGCACTAACGGGGAGGGGGGCTACACCTTC.

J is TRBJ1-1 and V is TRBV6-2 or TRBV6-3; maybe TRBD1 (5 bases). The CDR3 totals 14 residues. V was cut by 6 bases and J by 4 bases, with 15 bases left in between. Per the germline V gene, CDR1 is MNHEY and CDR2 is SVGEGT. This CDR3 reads CASSRGTSGTEAFF. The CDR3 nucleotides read TGTGCCAGCAGCCGAGGGACGTCGGGCACTGAAGCTTTCTTT.

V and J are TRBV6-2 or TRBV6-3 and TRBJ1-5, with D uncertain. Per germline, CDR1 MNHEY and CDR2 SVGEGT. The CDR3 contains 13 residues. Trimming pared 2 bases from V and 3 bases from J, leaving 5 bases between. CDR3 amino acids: CASSYPPNQPQHF. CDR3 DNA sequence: TGTGCCAGCAGTTACCCCCCCAATCAGCCCCAGCATTTT.

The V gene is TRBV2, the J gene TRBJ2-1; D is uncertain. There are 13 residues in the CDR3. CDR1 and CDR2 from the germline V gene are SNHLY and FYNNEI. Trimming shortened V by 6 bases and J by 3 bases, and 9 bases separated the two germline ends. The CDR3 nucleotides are TGTGCCAGCAGGGTACGAAACTACAATGAGCAGTTCTTC. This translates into CASRVRNYNEQFF.

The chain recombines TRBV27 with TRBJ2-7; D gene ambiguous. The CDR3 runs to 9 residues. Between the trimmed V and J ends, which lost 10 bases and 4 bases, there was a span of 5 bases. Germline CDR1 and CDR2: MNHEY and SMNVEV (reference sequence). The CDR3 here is CATRYEQYF. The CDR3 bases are TGTGCCACAAGGTACGAGCAGTACTTC.

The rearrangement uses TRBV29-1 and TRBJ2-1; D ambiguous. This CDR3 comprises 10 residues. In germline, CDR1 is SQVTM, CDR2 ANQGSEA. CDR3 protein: CTGLDNEQFF. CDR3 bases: TGCACCGGCCTGGACAATGAGCAGTTCTTC.

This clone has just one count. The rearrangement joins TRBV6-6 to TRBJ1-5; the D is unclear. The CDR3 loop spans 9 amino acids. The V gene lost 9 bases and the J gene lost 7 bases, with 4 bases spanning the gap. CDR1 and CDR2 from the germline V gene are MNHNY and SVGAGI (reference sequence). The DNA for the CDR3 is TGTGCCAGTGGGCAGCCCCAGCATTTT. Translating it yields CASGQPQHF.

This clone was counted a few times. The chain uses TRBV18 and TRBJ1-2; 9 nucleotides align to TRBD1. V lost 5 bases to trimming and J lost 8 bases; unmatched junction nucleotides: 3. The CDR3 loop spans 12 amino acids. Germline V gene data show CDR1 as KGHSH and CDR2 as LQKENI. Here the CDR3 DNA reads TGTGCCAGCTCAACAGGGGGCGGCGGCTACACCTTC. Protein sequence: CASSTGGGGYTF.

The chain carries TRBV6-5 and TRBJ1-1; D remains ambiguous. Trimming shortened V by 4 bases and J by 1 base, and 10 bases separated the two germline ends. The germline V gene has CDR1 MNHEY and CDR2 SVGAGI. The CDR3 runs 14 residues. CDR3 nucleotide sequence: TGTGCCAGCAGTTCTCGAGACTGGAACACTGAAGCTTTCTTT. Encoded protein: CASSSRDWNTEAFF.